One sample yielded the 10 T cell receptor beta chains listed below, sequenced in a study of blood T cell repertoires in COVID-19. Here immunoSEQ multiplex PCR was the method, and the copy in TCRdb shows in-frame clones only, minus some. The sample holds roughly 70,000 clones; about 80% are singletons and the top ten take roughly 20%. Sequenced input: peripheral blood. Receptors were obtained from a man aged 65 to 85 who had recovered from COVID-19.

This sequence joins TRBV7-7 and TRBJ2-3; D is unclear. The CDR3 runs 13 residues. In germline, CDR1 is SSHAT, CDR2 FNYEAQ (reference sequence). The germline V and J ends were trimmed by 3 bases and 4 bases, with 8 bases remaining between them. The CDR3 spells CASSFRESDTQYF. For the CDR3, the DNA is TGTGCCAGCAGCTTTCGTGAGTCAGATACGCAGTATTTT.

This sequence joins TRBV6-5 and TRBJ2-5, with D unresolved. Germline V CDR1 and CDR2: MNHEY, SVGAGI. This CDR3 has 11 amino acids. V shed 2 bases and J shed 5 bases, with 3 bases lying between them. The CDR3 nucleotides are TGTGCCAGCAGTTACCTGGAGACCCAGTACTTC. It translates to CASSYLETQYF.

J is TRBJ1-6 and V is TRBV4-2; D is unclear. Trimming removed 0 bases from V and 0 bases from J, with 9 bases in between. CDR1 is LGHNA, CDR2 YNFKEQ, per germline. The CDR3 covers 17 residues. The chain's CDR3 is CASSQERVSSYNSPLHF. For the CDR3, the DNA is TGTGCCAGCAGCCAAGAACGCGTGAGCTCCTATAATTCACCCCTCCACTTT.

The rearrangement joins TRBV2 to TRBJ2-1; tentative D call: TRBD1 (6 bases). The germline V and J ends were trimmed by 5 bases and 7 bases, with 12 bases remaining between them. This CDR3 is 13 amino acids long. Germline assignment: CDR1 SNHLY and CDR2 FYNNEI. CDR3 coding DNA: TGTGCCAGCAGTAGCGACCAGGGGAATGAGCAGTTCTTC. Its translation: CASSSDQGNEQFF.

The chain carries TRBV19 and TRBJ2-3, with a possible D match to TRBD1 (6 bases). This CDR3 comprises 15 residues. The V gene lost 10 bases and the J gene lost 4 bases, with 21 bases spanning the gap. Per the germline V gene, CDR1 is LNHDA and CDR2 is SQIVND (reference sequence). As DNA, the CDR3 is TGTGCCACGTCTCAAGGGGGATTTATTGCAGATACGCAGTATTTT. Its protein product is CATSQGGFIADTQYF.

The chain uses TRBV5-6 and TRBJ1-5; no firm D call. This CDR3 region has 16 residues. The germline V gene encodes CDR1 SGHDT and CDR2 YYEEEE. The germline V and J ends were trimmed by 3 bases and 11 bases, with 24 bases remaining between them. This CDR3 is CASSSSGSVPHASQHF. In DNA, the CDR3 is TGTGCCAGCAGCTCAAGCGGGAGCGTCCCCCATGCGTCCCAGCATTTT.

The V call is TRBV7-9, the J call TRBJ1-6; no firm D call. The CDR3 length is 15 residues. Germline CDR1 reads SEHNR; CDR2 reads FQNEAQ (reference sequence). V lost 5 bases, J lost 7 bases, and 15 bases lay in between. The CDR3 here is CASSLFRRGNSPLHF. The DNA for the CDR3 is TGTGCCAGCAGCCTATTTCGGAGAGGAAATTCACCCCTCCACTTT.

The rearrangement joins TRBV19 to TRBJ2-2; 7 bases are a match to TRBD1. Germline trimming cut 9 bases from V and 9 bases from J; bases unmatched to any gene: 16. The V gene's germline CDR1 is LNHDA and CDR2 SQIVND (reference sequence). The length of the CDR3 is 15 residues. The chain's CDR3 is CASTPGQAGARELFF. DNA of the CDR3: TGTGCCAGCACACCTGGACAGGCCGGAGCCAGGGAGCTGTTTTTT.

This clone came up once. Written as DNA, the CDR3 is TGTGCCAGCAGTGCGTCCGGGACTAGCCCCTACAATGAGCAGTTCTTC. It encodes CASSASGTSPYNEQFF. The chain uses TRBV2 and TRBJ2-1; 9 bases are a match to TRBD2. V lost 4 bases, J lost 2 bases, and 6 bases stayed unmatched. CDR3 length equals 16 residues. Per the germline V gene, CDR1 is SNHLY and CDR2 is FYNNEI.

The chain couples TRBV10-3 to TRBJ1-1; the D is unclear. CDR1 is ENHRY and CDR2 is SYGVKD in the germline V gene. The CDR3 runs 12 residues. Trimming took 5 bases from V and 4 from J, leaving 8 bases between them. The CDR3 reads CAISSGRTEAFF. CDR3 in DNA: TGTGCCATCAGTAGTGGGCGCACTGAAGCTTTCTTT.